Listed below are T cell receptor beta chains from one sample, sequenced in a study of shared clonotypes between healthy human individuals. The repertoire was sequenced with immunoSEQ multiplex PCR; TCRdb's copy has only in-frame clones and lacks some. The table lists approximately 1.9 million clones, over 85% of them singletons, with 1.5% to 2% in the top ten. Sequenced input: naive CD8+ T cells from PBMCs. These TCRs come from a man aged 18 to 30 in good health. Some clones in this sample may be carry-over from other donors' samples. Both conserved end residues are trimmed from each CDR3. Each record gives: J gene, V gene, CDR3 protein.

j_call: TRBJ1-4
v_call: TRBV7-9
cdr3_aa: ASGLTTNEKLF

j_call: TRBJ2-2
v_call: TRBV6-5
cdr3_aa: ASSWGLGSGELF

j_call: TRBJ2-4
v_call: TRBV19
cdr3_aa: ASSTPSLEGSGLAKNIQY

j_call: TRBJ1-4
v_call: TRBV7-3
cdr3_aa: ASSLGPATNEKLF

j_call: TRBJ2-7
v_call: TRBV27
cdr3_aa: ASSPTQTISYEQY

j_call: TRBJ2-7
v_call: TRBV27
cdr3_aa: ASSIGLAGVGDYEQY

j_call: TRBJ1-5
v_call: TRBV27
cdr3_aa: ASSSGPNMYSNQPQH

j_call: TRBJ1-4
v_call: TRBV4-3
cdr3_aa: ASSQGTGANEKLF

j_call: TRBJ2-7
v_call: TRBV11-2
cdr3_aa: ASSLDREQY

j_call: TRBJ1-5
v_call: TRBV19
cdr3_aa: ASSWTGRGGSNQPQH

j_call: TRBJ2-1
v_call: TRBV9
cdr3_aa: ASSVQGQGVNEQF

j_call: TRBJ2-7
v_call: TRBV11-2
cdr3_aa: ASSSTTGTRAGEQY

j_call: -
v_call: TRBV4-3
cdr3_aa: ASSQGLAGGSYEQY

j_call: TRBJ2-2
v_call: TRBV2
cdr3_aa: ASTFSGGTSPNTGELF

j_call: TRBJ1-3
v_call: TRBV2
cdr3_aa: ASSDLQGGPGNTIY

j_call: TRBJ2-7
v_call: TRBV28
cdr3_aa: ASSGGPGTFIYEQY

j_call: TRBJ2-7
v_call: TRBV7-3
cdr3_aa: ASSPGLSYEQY

j_call: TRBJ2-6
v_call: TRBV9
cdr3_aa: ASRGLSPSGANVLT

j_call: TRBJ2-6
v_call: TRBV5-1
cdr3_aa: ASNSGEGIAAGANVLT

j_call: TRBJ2-1
v_call: TRBV18
cdr3_aa: ASSPLTGTGVYRDVF

j_call: TRBJ2-1
v_call: TRBV28
cdr3_aa: ATGVMNEQF

j_call: TRBJ2-5
v_call: TRBV9
cdr3_aa: ASSPNRGRQETQY

j_call: TRBJ2-7
v_call: TRBV29-1
cdr3_aa: SVLFDGIYEQY

j_call: TRBJ2-1
v_call: TRBV28
cdr3_aa: ASSPIVGGNNEQF

j_call: TRBJ1-5
v_call: TRBV5-1
cdr3_aa: ASSSYGTHKYSNQPQH

j_call: TRBJ2-7
v_call: TRBV29-1
cdr3_aa: SVGLAGREQY

j_call: TRBJ1-1
v_call: TRBV7-8
cdr3_aa: ASSPQPQGLTEAF

j_call: TRBJ1-3
v_call: TRBV11-2
cdr3_aa: ASSLGAGAGNTIY

j_call: TRBJ2-1
v_call: TRBV29-1
cdr3_aa: SLYDPGDEQF

j_call: TRBJ1-1
v_call: TRBV27
cdr3_aa: ASSLRGPGLFD

j_call: TRBJ2-1
v_call: TRBV29-1
cdr3_aa: SAVFSGGYNEQF

j_call: TRBJ2-7
v_call: TRBV6-1
cdr3_aa: ASSVITYEQY